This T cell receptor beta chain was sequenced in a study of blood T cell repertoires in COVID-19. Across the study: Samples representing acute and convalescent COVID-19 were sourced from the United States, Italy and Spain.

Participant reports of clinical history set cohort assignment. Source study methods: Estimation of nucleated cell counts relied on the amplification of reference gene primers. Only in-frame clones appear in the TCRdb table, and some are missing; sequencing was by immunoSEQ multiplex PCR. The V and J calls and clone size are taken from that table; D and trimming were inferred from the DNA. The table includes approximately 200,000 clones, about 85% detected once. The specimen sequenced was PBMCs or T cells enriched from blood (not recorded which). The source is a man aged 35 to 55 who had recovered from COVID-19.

The CDR3 DNA sequence: TGTGCCAGCAGTTTACGGCCCGGGAGTTCCTACAATGAGCAGTTCTTC. Its protein product is CASSLRPGSSYNEQFF. The V gene is TRBV7-6, the J gene TRBJ2-1; maybe TRBD2 (6 bases). The CDR3 consists of 16 residues. Trimming pared 6 bases from V and 1 base from J, leaving 16 bases between. Per the germline V gene, CDR1 is SGHVS and CDR2 is FNYEAQ.